Described below is a single T cell receptor beta chain sequence and its context. Its antigen remains unidentified. MiXCR, applied by TCRdb to the RT-PCR reads, yields one record per CDR3 protein. This repertoire shows 530,000 or so distinct CDR3 sequences, roughly 12% found once; its top ten account for roughly a tenth. The data are from a study of response to subunit inactivated influenza vaccine. Study findings and constraints: The authors suggested that few new T cells are recruited per seasonal influenza vaccination.

The CDR3 contains 15 residues. Germline CDR1 and CDR2: SGHTA and FQGNSA. Trimming at V came to 6 bases and at J to 12 bases, leaving 15 bases not matched to a gene. The chain combines TRBV7-2 with TRBJ2-1; 9 nucleotides match TRBD1. The sequence was collected from a man between 50 and 59 years old who received an inactivated influenza vaccine. The material was PBMCs from blood, obtained on the day of vaccination. The chain's CDR3 is CASSRPGQGGLGQFF. CDR3 bases: TGTGCCAGCAGTAGACCGGGACAGGGTGGTTTAGGGCAGTTCTTC.